This TCR beta chain stems from a study of blood T cell repertoires in COVID-19. Study in general: Acute-phase and convalescent COVID-19 samples originated in the United States, Italy and Spain.

Some clones are missing from TCRdb's copy, which holds only in-frame ones; the method was immunoSEQ multiplex PCR. The data hold 55,000 or so clones, with around 83% observed a single time. The sample consisted of peripheral blood. The receptor was derived from a young man with COVID-19, enrolled during active disease.

CDR3: CASSLKGSEQYF. The CDR3 region has the DNA TGCGCCAGCAGCTTGAAGGGGTCCGAGCAGTACTTC. J is TRBJ2-7 and V is TRBV5-1, with a tentative D call TRBD1 (5 bases). Between the trimmed V and J ends, which lost 1 base and 6 bases, there was a span of 8 bases. The length of the CDR3 is 12 residues. CDR1 is SGHRS and CDR2 is YFSETQ in the germline V gene.